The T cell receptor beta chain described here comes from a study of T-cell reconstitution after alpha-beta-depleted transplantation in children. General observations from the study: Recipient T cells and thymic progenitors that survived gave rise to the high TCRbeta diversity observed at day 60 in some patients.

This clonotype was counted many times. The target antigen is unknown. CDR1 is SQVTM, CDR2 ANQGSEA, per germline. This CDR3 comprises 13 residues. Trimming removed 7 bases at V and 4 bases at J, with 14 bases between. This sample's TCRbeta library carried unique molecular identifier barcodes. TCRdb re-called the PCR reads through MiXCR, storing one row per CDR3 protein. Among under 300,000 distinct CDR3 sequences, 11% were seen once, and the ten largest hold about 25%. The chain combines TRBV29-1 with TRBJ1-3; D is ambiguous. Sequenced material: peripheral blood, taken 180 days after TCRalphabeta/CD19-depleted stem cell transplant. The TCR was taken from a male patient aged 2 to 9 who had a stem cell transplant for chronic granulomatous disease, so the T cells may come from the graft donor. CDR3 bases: TGCAGCGCCGCGACAAAGATGGGAAACACCATATATTTT. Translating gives CSAATKMGNTIYF.